The 20 T cell receptor beta chains below come from one sample, sequenced in a study of T cell repertoires in cytomegalovirus infection. In TCRdb, the reads were re-called with MiXCR into one record per CDR3 protein. Of about 260,000 distinct CDR3 sequences listed, roughly 13% are singletons. The sequenced sample consisted of PBMCs. The receptor set was obtained from a human donor in good health (CMV status not recorded). Some clones in this sample may be carry-over from other donors' samples.

The genes are TRBV29-1 and TRBJ2-3; D uncertain. In germline, CDR1 is SQVTM, CDR2 ANQGSEA. V lost 3 bases and J 2 bases, leaving 3 bases between the germline ends. This CDR3 has 11 amino acids. The CDR3 DNA sequence: TGCAGCGTTGACTACACAGATACGCAGTATTTT. Translation: CSVDYTDTQYF.

This clonotype was seen many times. The chain recombines TRBV7-2 with TRBJ2-1; D is tentatively TRBD1 or TRBD2 (5 bases each). CDR3 length: 15 amino acids. The germline CDR1 and CDR2 sequences are SGHTA and FQGNSA. The V end was cut by 5 bases, the J end by 5 bases, with 16 bases between. CDR3 sequence reads: CASSQRGWINNEQFF. CDR3 coding DNA: TGTGCCAGCAGCCAGAGGGGTTGGATAAACAATGAGCAGTTCTTC.

This clonotype was seen more than once but under ten times. The V call is TRBV6-2 or TRBV6-3, the J call TRBJ2-7; D unresolved. The germline V and J ends were trimmed by 10 bases and 3 bases, with 19 bases remaining between them. The germline CDR1 and CDR2 sequences are MNHEY and SVGEGT. The CDR3 totals 14 residues. The CDR3 sequence is CANAFPPSYYEQYF. DNA for the CDR3: TGTGCCAACGCCTTCCCCCCCAGCTACTACGAGCAGTACTTC.

This clonotype has at least ten counts. The chain carries TRBV10-3 and TRBJ2-7; D unresolved. Germline values: CDR1 ENHRY, CDR2 SYGVKD. The CDR3 consists of 16 residues. V was pared by 3 bases and J by 0 bases, with 15 bases between. The CDR3 sequence is CAISEPDGFSSYEQYF. The CDR3 bases are TGTGCCATCAGTGAACCTGACGGATTTTCCTCCTACGAGCAGTACTTC.

This clonotype was recorded a few times. The chain couples TRBV6-5 to TRBJ2-2, with a tentative D call TRBD1 (5 bases). This CDR3 has 16 amino acids. Trimming removed 0 bases at V and 6 bases at J, with 14 bases between. Germline V CDR1 and CDR2: MNHEY, SVGAGI. This CDR3 reads CASSYSVGRGSGELFF. The CDR3 coding sequence is TGTGCCAGCAGTTACTCGGTCGGTAGGGGATCCGGGGAGCTGTTTTTT.

The chain carries TRBV10-3 and TRBJ2-7; 8 nucleotides match TRBD2. The CDR3 sequence is 13 residues long. V lost 9 bases, J lost 0 bases, and 4 bases stayed unmatched. Germline V gene data show CDR1 as ENHRY and CDR2 as SYGVKD. The CDR3 DNA reads TGTGCCATAACTAGCGGCGACTCCTACGAGCAGTACTTC. Protein sequence: CAITSGDSYEQYF.

This clonotype has more than one count but fewer than ten. The CDR3 sequence: CASSTTNTEAFF. The CDR3 nucleotides are TGTGCCAGCAGTACAACAAACACTGAAGCTTTCTTT. This chain joins TRBV6-2 or TRBV6-3 and TRBJ1-1; D is uncertain. Trimming left V 5 bases short and J 2 bases short, with 6 bases between. CDR1 and CDR2 from the germline V gene are MNHEY and SVGEGT. The CDR3 extends over 12 amino acids.

Only a few counts were recorded for this clonotype. The V and J genes are TRBV19 and TRBJ2-3; D may correspond to TRBD1 or TRBD2 (6 bases each). CDR1 is LNHDA, CDR2 SQIVND, per germline (reference sequence). V gave up 5 bases and J gave up 1 base, with 16 bases separating them. The CDR3 is 16 amino acids. The CDR3 sequence: CASSPYSGARTDTQYF. In DNA, the CDR3 is TGTGCCAGTAGTCCATACTCGGGGGCCCGCACAGATACGCAGTATTTT.

This clonotype was counted between two and nine times. V gene TRBV11-2 combines with J gene TRBJ2-4, with D maybe TRBD1 (6 bases). The germline CDR1 and CDR2 sequences are SGHAT and FQNNGV. The germline V and J ends were trimmed by 2 bases and 6 bases, with 20 bases remaining between them. CDR3 length: 17 amino acids. CDR3 amino acids: CASSLRPAWGPPNIQYF. For the CDR3, the DNA is TGTGCCAGCAGCTTAAGGCCCGCGTGGGGGCCCCCAAACATTCAGTACTTC. The full variable domain, completed using reference TRBV11-2 and TRBJ2-4, is EAGVAQSPRYKIIEKRQSVAFWCNPISGHATLYWYQQILGQGPKLLIQFQNNGVVDDSQLPKDRFSAERLKGVDSTLKIQPAKLEDSAVYLCASSLRPAWGPPNIQYFGAGTRLSVL.

The chain has TRBV28 and TRBJ2-5; D perhaps matches TRBD2 (6 bases). The CDR3 runs to 12 residues. Germline V gene lookup returns CDR1 MDHEN and CDR2 SYDVKM. Trimming stripped 6 bases from V and 3 bases from J, with 8 bases between. Here the CDR3 DNA reads TGTGCCAGCAGAGTAGCGGAAGAGACCCAGTACTTC. Protein: CASRVAEETQYF.

This clonotype was found many times. V usage is TRBV2 and J usage is TRBJ2-7; D call uncertain. The CDR3 has 12 residues. The V and J ends lost 5 bases and 6 bases respectively, with 11 bases between them. CDR1 is SNHLY, CDR2 FYNNEI, per germline. CDR3 loop: CASSSRTPEQYF. CDR3 sequence (DNA): TGTGCCAGCAGTTCTCGGACCCCCGAGCAGTACTTC.

This sequence joins TRBV20-1 and TRBJ2-3; the match to TRBD2 covers 8 bases. Trimming took 3 bases from V and 5 from J; bases not matched to a gene: 10. The CDR3 length is 15 residues. CDR1 and CDR2 (germline): DFQATT, SNEGSKA (reference sequence). The CDR3 sequence is CSARVAGRRGDTQYF. CDR3 DNA: TGCAGTGCTAGGGTAGCGGGAAGGAGGGGAGATACGCAGTATTTT.

J is TRBJ1-1 and V is TRBV14; 9 nucleotides align to TRBD1. Per the germline V gene, CDR1 is SGHDN and CDR2 is FVKESK. V lost 4 bases to trimming and J lost 10 bases; unmatched junction nucleotides: 7. The CDR3 runs to 13 residues. The CDR3: CASSPGQGRGAFF. The DNA of the CDR3 is TGTGCCAGCAGCCCTGGACAGGGGAGAGGAGCTTTCTTT. Using reference TRBV14 and TRBJ1-1 for the parts outside the CDR3, the full variable domain is EAGVTQFPSHSVIEKGQTVTLRCDPISGHDNLYWYRRVMGKEIKFLLHFVKESKQDESGMPNNRFLAERTGGTYSTLKVQPAELEDSGVYFCASSPGQGRGAFFGQGTRLTVV.

This clonotype was seen only a few times. The V gene is TRBV4-3, the J gene TRBJ2-3, with no clear D. V was clipped by 0 bases and J by 4 bases, with 2 bases between them. This CDR3 comprises 12 residues. Germline CDR1 LGHNA, CDR2 YSLEER. In nucleotides, the CDR3 is TGCGCCAGCAGCCAAGAACCAGATACGCAGTATTTT. This sequence encodes CASSQEPDTQYF.

The chain recombines TRBV29-1 with TRBJ2-3, with D tentatively TRBD2 (5 bases). This CDR3 is built from 17 residues. CDR1 is SQVTM, CDR2 ANQGSEA, per germline. The V end lost 4 bases, the J end lost 6 bases, and 26 bases lay between the germline ends. DNA for the CDR3: TGCAGCGTTGGCCCCTCCGTAGTATGGGGAGAGATCGATACGCAGTATTTT. It translates to CSVGPSVVWGEIDTQYF.

The V gene is TRBV29-1, the J gene TRBJ2-1, with D hard to call. Looked up from germline, CDR1 is SQVTM and CDR2 is ANQGSEA. Deletions cut 2 bases from V and 0 bases from J, with 17 bases between. The CDR3 length is 17 residues. The CDR3 DNA sequence: TGCAGCGTTGAACGCTTGGGCCAGCCGAGCTCCTACAATGAGCAGTTCTTC. Protein sequence: CSVERLGQPSSYNEQFF.

This clonotype showed up many times. The chain employs TRBV14 and TRBJ1-1; D is ambiguous. With 1 base removed from V and 7 bases from J, the gap between germline ends came to 10 bases. The CDR3 consists of 13 residues. Germline loops: CDR1 SGHDN, CDR2 FVKESK. The CDR3 loop reads CASSQVRGLEAFF. As DNA, the CDR3 is TGTGCCAGCAGCCAAGTCCGGGGTCTTGAAGCTTTCTTT. The full variable domain, completed using reference TRBV14 and TRBJ1-1, is EAGVTQFPSHSVIEKGQTVTLRCDPISGHDNLYWYRRVMGKEIKFLLHFVKESKQDESGMPNNRFLAERTGGTYSTLKVQPAELEDSGVYFCASSQVRGLEAFFGQGTRLTVV.

In DNA, the CDR3 is TGTGCCAGCAGCACCACCTGGACTGGCTACAATGAGCAGTTCTTC. Protein product: CASSTTWTGYNEQFF. This chain joins TRBV9 and TRBJ2-1; TRBD2 is a possible D gene (5 bases). The germline gives CDR1 SGDLS, CDR2 YYNGEE. The ends were cut back, 4 bases at V and 3 bases at J, with 14 bases in the middle. The CDR3 totals 15 residues.

In its sample, this clonotype was seen a few times. The chain combines TRBV28 with TRBJ1-2; no clear D. The length of the CDR3 is 13 residues. V dropped 3 bases and J dropped 2 bases, with 7 bases sitting between them. Germline V gives CDR1 MDHEN, CDR2 SYDVKM. The chain's CDR3 is CASSFRRNYGYTF. The CDR3 coding sequence is TGTGCCAGCAGTTTCAGGAGGAACTATGGCTACACCTTC.

This clonotype was counted many times. CDR3 bases: TGTGCCAGCAGCTTAGGGATGGACGGCTATGGCTACACCTTC. It is translated as CASSLGMDGYGYTF. This chain uses TRBV7-2 with TRBJ1-2, with D uncertain. CDR1 and CDR2 (germline): SGHTA, FQGNSA. The V end lost 1 base, the J end lost 4 bases, and 10 bases lay between the germline ends. The CDR3 covers 14 residues.